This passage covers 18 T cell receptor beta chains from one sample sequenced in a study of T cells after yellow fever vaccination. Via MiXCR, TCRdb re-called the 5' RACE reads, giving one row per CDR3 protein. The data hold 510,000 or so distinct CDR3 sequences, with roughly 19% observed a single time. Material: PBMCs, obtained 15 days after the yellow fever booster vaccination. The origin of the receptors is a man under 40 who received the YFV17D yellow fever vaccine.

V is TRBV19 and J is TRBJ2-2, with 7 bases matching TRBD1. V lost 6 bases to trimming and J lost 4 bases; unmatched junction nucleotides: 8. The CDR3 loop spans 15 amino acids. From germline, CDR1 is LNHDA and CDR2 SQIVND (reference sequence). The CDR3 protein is CASRTQPGGTGELFF. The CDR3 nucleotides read TGTGCCAGTAGGACCCAACCAGGGGGCACCGGGGAGCTGTTTTTT.

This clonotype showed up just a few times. The CDR3 region is CAIRLAGMNNEQFF. CDR3 in DNA: TGTGCCATCCGACTAGCGGGTATGAACAATGAGCAGTTCTTC. The genes are TRBV28 and TRBJ2-1; 10 nucleotides match TRBD2. The germline V gene encodes CDR1 MDHEN and CDR2 SYDVKM. V lost 10 bases, J lost 5 bases, and 8 bases stayed unmatched. The CDR3 is 14 amino acids.

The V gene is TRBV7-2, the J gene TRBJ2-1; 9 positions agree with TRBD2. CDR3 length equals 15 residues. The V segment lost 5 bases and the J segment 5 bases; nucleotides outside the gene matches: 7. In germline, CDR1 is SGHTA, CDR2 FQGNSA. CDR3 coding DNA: TGTGCCAGCAGCGTTAGCGGGAGTAGGCACAATGAGCAGTTCTTC. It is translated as CASSVSGSRHNEQFF. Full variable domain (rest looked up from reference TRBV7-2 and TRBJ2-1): GAGVSQSPSNKVTEKGKDVELRCDPISGHTALYWYRQSLGQGLEFLIYFQGNSAPDKSGLPSDRFSAERTGGSVSTLTIQRTQQEDSAVYLCASSVSGSRHNEQFFGPGTRLTVL.

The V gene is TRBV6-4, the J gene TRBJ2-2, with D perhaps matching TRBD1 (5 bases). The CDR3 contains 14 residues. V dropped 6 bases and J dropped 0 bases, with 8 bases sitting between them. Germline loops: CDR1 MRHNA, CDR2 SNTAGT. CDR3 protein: CASRRQSNTGELFF. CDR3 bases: TGTGCCAGCAGACGACAGTCGAACACCGGGGAGCTGTTTTTT.

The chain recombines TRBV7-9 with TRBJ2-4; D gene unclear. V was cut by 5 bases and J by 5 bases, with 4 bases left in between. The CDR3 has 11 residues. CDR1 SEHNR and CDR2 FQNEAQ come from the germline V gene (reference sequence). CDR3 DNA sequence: TGTGCCAGCAGCAACCAAAACATTCAGTACTTC. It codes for CASSNQNIQYF.

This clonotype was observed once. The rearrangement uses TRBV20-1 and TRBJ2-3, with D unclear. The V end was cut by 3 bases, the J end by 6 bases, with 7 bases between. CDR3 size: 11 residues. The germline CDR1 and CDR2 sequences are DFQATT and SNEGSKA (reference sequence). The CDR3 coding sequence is TGCAGTGCTAGCTCGCTGGATACGCAGTATTTT. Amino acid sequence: CSASSLDTQYF.

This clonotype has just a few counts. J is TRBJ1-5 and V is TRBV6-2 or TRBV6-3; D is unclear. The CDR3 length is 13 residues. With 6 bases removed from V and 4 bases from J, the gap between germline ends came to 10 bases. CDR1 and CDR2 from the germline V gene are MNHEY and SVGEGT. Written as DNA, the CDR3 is TGTGCCAGCAGAAGACTGGTTAATCAGCCCCAGCATTTT. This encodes CASRRLVNQPQHF.

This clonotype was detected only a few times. CDR3 amino acids: CASSQQGPRTDTQYF. In nucleotides, the CDR3 is TGTGCCAGCAGCCAGCAGGGCCCGAGGACAGATACGCAGTATTTT. The chain joins TRBV7-8 to TRBJ2-3, with D maybe TRBD1 (5 bases). The germline V and J ends were trimmed by 5 bases and 3 bases, with 15 bases remaining between them. The CDR3 consists of 15 residues. Germline CDR1 is SGHVS and CDR2 is FQNEAQ.

CDR3 amino acids: CASSSTSPGLAWDTQYF. CDR3 bases: TGTGCCAGCAGTTCGACCTCTCCGGGACTAGCGTGGGATACGCAGTATTTT. V gene TRBV6-5 combines with J gene TRBJ2-3, with TRBD2 identical over 10 bases. The germline V gene has CDR1 MNHEY and CDR2 SVGAGI. The CDR3 has 17 amino acids. J lost 6 bases, V lost 4 bases, and 13 bases had no gene match.

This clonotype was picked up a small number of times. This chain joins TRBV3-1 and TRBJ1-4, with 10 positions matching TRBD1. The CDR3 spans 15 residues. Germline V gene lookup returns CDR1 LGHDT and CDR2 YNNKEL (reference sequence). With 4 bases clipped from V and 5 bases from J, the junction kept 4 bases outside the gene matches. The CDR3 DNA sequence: TGTGCCAGCAGCCTGTGGACAGGGGGGAATGAAAAACTGTTTTTT. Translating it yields CASSLWTGGNEKLFF.

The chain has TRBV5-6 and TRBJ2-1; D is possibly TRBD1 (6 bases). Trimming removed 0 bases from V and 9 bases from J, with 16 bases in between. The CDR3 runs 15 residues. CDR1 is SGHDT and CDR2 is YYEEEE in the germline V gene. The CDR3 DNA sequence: TGTGCCAGCAGCTTGGGTCAAATCACAGGGTTTGAGCAGTTCTTC. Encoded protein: CASSLGQITGFEQFF. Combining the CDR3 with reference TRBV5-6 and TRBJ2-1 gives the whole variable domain DAGVTQSPTHLIKTRGQQVTLRCSPKSGHDTVSWYQQALGQGPQFIFQYYEEEERQRGNFPDRFSGHQFPNYSSELNVNALLLGDSALYLCASSLGQITGFEQFFGPGTRLTVL.

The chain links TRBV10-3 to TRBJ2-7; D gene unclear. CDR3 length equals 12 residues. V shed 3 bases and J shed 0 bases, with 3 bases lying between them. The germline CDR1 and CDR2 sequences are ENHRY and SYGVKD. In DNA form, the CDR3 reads TGTGCCATCAGTGACACCTCCTACGAGCAGTACTTC. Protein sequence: CAISDTSYEQYF.

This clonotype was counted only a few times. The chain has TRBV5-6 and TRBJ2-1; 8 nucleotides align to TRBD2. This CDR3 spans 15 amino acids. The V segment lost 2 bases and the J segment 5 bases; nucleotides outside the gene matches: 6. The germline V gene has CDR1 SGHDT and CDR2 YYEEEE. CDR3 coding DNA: TGTGCCAGCAGCTTAGGGACTAGAGATAACAATGAGCAGTTCTTC. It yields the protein CASSLGTRDNNEQFF.

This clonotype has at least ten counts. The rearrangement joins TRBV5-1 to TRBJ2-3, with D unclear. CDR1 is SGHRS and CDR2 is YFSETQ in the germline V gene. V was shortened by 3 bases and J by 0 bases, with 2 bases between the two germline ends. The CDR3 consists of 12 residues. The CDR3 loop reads CASSSSTDTQYF. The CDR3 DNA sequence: TGCGCCAGCAGCTCGAGCACAGATACGCAGTATTTT.

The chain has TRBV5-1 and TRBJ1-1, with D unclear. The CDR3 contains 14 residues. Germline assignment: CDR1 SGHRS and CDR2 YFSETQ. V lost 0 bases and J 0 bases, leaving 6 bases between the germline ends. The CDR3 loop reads CASSLDELNTEAFF. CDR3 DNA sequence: TGCGCCAGCAGCTTGGACGAGCTGAACACTGAAGCTTTCTTT.

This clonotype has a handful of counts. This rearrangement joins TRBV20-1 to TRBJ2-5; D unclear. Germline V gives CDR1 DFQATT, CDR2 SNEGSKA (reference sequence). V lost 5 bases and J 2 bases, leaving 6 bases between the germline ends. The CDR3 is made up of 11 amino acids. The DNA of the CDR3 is TGCAGTGCTCAGATACAAGAGACCCAGTACTTC. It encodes CSAQIQETQYF.

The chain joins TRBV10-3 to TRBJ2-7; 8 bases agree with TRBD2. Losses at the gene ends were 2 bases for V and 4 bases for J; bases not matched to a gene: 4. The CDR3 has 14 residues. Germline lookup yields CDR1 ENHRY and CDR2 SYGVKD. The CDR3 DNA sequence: TGTGCCATCAGTGAGAGAGGACTAGCTTACGAGCAGTACTTC. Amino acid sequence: CAISERGLAYEQYF.

The CDR3 sequence is CASSALGNTEAFF. The CDR3 nucleotides are TGTGCCAGCAGCGCCTTAGGGAACACTGAAGCTTTCTTT. The gene calls are TRBV6-4 and TRBJ1-1; D is undetermined. V was cut by 6 bases and J by 1 base, with 9 bases left in between. Germline values: CDR1 MRHNA, CDR2 SNTAGT. CDR3 size: 13 residues.